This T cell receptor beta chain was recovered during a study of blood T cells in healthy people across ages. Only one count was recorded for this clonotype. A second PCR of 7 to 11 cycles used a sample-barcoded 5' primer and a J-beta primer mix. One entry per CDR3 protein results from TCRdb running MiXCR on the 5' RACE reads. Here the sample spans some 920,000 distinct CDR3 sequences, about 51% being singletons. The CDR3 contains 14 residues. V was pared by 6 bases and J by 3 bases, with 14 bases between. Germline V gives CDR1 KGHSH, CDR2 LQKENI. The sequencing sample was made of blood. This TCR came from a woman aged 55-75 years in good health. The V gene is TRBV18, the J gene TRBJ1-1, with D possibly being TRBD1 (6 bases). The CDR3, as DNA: TGTGCCAGCTCTCACCAACCAGGGGACACTGAAGCTTTCTTT. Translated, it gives CASSHQPGDTEAFF.